A selection of T cell receptor beta chains follows, all from one sample in a study of OX40 agonist ivuxolimab in advanced cancers. TCRdb's table, derived via immunoSEQ multiplex PCR, lists solely in-frame clones and lacks some. Counted here are tens of thousands of clones, 92% occurring once; the ten biggest clones make up about 8.6%. Material: CD4+ or CD8+ T cells sorted from blood, obtained in a trial of the OX40 agonist ivuxolimab. The receptors shown here come from an adult with an advanced solid tumor such as melanoma, head and neck, liver or kidney cancer. CDR3s include the opening cysteine and the closing phenylalanine or tryptophan. The order of the fields is V gene, CDR3 protein.

TRBV11-2	CASSLDFRFVHF
TRBV6-1	CASSEGSPDPYEQYF
TRBV30	CAWSVGTDGYTF
TRBV27	CASRLDARARWTEAFF
TRBV2	CASRGENTEAFF
TRBV19	CASSIPYTGEYSNQPQHF
TRBV11-2	CASSFAREDYGYTF
TRBV6-1	CASSVSGGLSYEQYF
TRBV5-6	CASGTGLAGVNEQFF
TRBV9	CASSDPRRVRTEAFF
TRBV5-1	CASRADTDGGVWTEAFF
TRBV6-5	CASSHRGSYEQYF
TRBV7-9	CASSLFGGAQPNTEAFF
TRBV7-9	CASSLASENQPQHF
TRBV10-2	CASSQGGYEQYF
TRBV7-6	CASSQPTSGLSTDTQYF
TRBV10-3	CAISEWTGSSGYFAGYTF
TRBV29-1	CSGTTGDAYGYTF
TRBV7-2	CASSPQRVVVQETQYF
TRBV6-6	CASSYGTGGTQYF
TRBV5-6	CASSPGAGTYEQYF
TRBV7-6	CASSSTGTGKVPYEQYF